Included here is one TCR beta chain sequence, with context. Its antigen is undetermined. The data originate from a study of Tregs in tolerant kidney transplant recipients. Across the study: Related graft donors supplied nonmyeloablative bone marrow transplants, and mixed chimerism was transient.

Data came from immunoSEQ multiplex PCR; TCRdb stores just in-frame clones and leaves some out. The table has over 60,000 clones, approximately 91% seen once. V dropped 1 base and J dropped 4; count of bases not matched to a gene: 8. CDR3 length: 18 amino acids. The germline V gene encodes CDR1 LGHNA and CDR2 YNFKEQ. Findings and limits, study-wide: Biological reproducibility was not directly addressed in this study.

The specimen was CD4+ T cells from blood, collected before the transplant. The chain joins TRBV4-2 to TRBJ2-4; 12 bases fit TRBD2. This receptor was taken from a human donor who received a combined kidney and bone marrow transplant. DNA for the CDR3: TGTGCCAGCAGCCAAGGAGGGGTCGGGACTAGCGGGAAAAACATTCAGTACTTC. Translated: CASSQGGVGTSGKNIQYF.